Each of the 24 T cell receptor beta chains below was sequenced from the same sample in a study of spatial heterogeneity in lung cancer. One entry per CDR3 protein, called by TCRdb with MiXCR from the 5' RACE reads. There are approximately 92,000 distinct CDR3 sequences in the sample; more than 10% occur only once, and 35% to 45% lies in the top ten. This sample's time point: sample taken at primary tumor resection. No cell sorting; template was whole RNA from tumor, lung tissue or PBMC. This specimen was PBMCs, taken at surgery. These receptors were collected from a male donor with early-stage non-small cell lung cancer.

The genes are TRBV19 and TRBJ2-2; D unresolved. There are 15 residues in the CDR3. Germline CDR1 and CDR2: LNHDA and SQIVND (reference sequence). The V end lost 2 bases, the J end lost 0 bases, and 7 bases lay between the germline ends. CDR3 region: CASSISTTNTGELFF. CDR3 bases: TGTGCCAGTAGTATATCTACTACGAACACCGGGGAGCTGTTTTTT.

The rearrangement joins TRBV24-1 to TRBJ1-1; D is unresolved. Trimming took 1 base from V and 6 from J, leaving 5 bases between them. Germline V gene sequence: CDR1 KGHDR, CDR2 SFDVKD. The CDR3 is made up of 12 amino acids. Here the CDR3 reads CATSDFSSEAFF. The DNA for the CDR3 is TGTGCCACCAGTGATTTTAGCTCTGAAGCTTTCTTT.

The J gene is TRBJ2-6, the V gene TRBV10-3, with a possible D match to TRBD2 (5 bases). Germline V gene sequence: CDR1 ENHRY, CDR2 SYGVKD. The CDR3 consists of 17 residues. V was clipped by 2 bases and J by 1 base, with 12 bases between them. Written as DNA, the CDR3 is TGTGCCATCAGTGAGGGGCGGGCCGAATCTGGGGCCAACGTCCTGACTTTC. It specifies CAISEGRAESGANVLTF.

This clonotype was counted only a few times. One junction end does not reproduce the germline sequence, and a read error may be involved. The chain is built from TRBV7-7 and TRBJ2-2; no clear D gene. Germline V gene data show CDR1 as SSHAT and CDR2 as FNYEAQ (reference sequence). This CDR3 comprises 14 residues. For the CDR3, the DNA is TGTGCTAGCAGCACCAACCGCAACACCGGGGAGCTGTTTTTT. Amino acids: CASSTNRNTGELFF. Full variable domain (missing parts from reference TRBV7-7 and TRBJ2-2): GAGVSQSPRYKVTKRGQDVTLRCDPISSHATLYWYQQALGQGPEFLTYFNYEAQPDKSGLPSDRFSAERPEGSISTLTIQRTEQRDSAMYRCASSTNRNTGELFFGEGSRLTVL.

This clonotype showed up many times. The chain is built from TRBV6-2 or TRBV6-3 and TRBJ2-3; D unclear. V was cut by 4 bases and J by 6 bases, with 8 bases left in between. Germline assignment: CDR1 MNHEY and CDR2 SVGEGT. The CDR3 is made up of 12 amino acids. CDR3 in amino acids: CASSSSPDTQYF. DNA of the CDR3: TGTGCCAGCAGTTCTTCCCCCGATACGCAGTATTTT.

This clonotype occurred many times. The chain carries TRBV9 and TRBJ2-1; TRBD1 might be the D (6 bases). Trimming took off 4 bases at V and 6 bases at J, with 11 bases between the two ends. The CDR3 totals 13 residues. Germline V gene lookup returns CDR1 SGDLS and CDR2 YYNGEE. CDR3 in amino acids: CASSPTGSNEQFF. DNA of the CDR3: TGTGCCAGCAGCCCAACAGGGTCCAATGAGCAGTTCTTC.

The chain combines TRBV15 with TRBJ2-1, with D perhaps TRBD2 (6 bases). The CDR3 spans 14 residues. Germline lookup yields CDR1 LNHNV and CDR2 YYDKDF (reference sequence). V was pared by 6 bases and J by 1 base, with 10 bases between. CDR3 DNA sequence: TGTGCCACCAGGTTGCGGGGTTCCTACAATGAGCAGTTCTTC. Protein: CATRLRGSYNEQFF.

A few counts support this clonotype. V and J are TRBV12-3 or TRBV12-4 and TRBJ2-7, with D possibly TRBD2 on 5 matching bases. The CDR3 loop spans 15 amino acids. V lost 6 bases and J 0 bases, leaving 15 bases between the germline ends. CDR3 bases: TGTGCCAGCAGGGGAGAGCGGAGAGACTCCTACGAGCAGTACTTC. Translation gives CASRGERRDSYEQYF.

This clonotype came up many times. The V call is TRBV10-3, the J call TRBJ2-2, with a weak D call TRBD1 (6 bases). Germline V CDR1 and CDR2: ENHRY, SYGVKD. The CDR3 totals 13 residues. V lost 4 bases to trimming and J lost 6 bases, with 9 bases between them. The CDR3 DNA is TGTGCCATCAGTGCAGGGGCCGCCGGGGAGCTGTTTTTT. Translated, it gives CAISAGAAGELFF.

This clonotype was counted only a few times. The J gene is TRBJ2-1, the V gene TRBV7-2, with 8 bases lining up with TRBD2. Germline V lookup: CDR1 SGHTA, CDR2 FQGNSA. J lost 2 bases, V lost 6 bases, and 9 bases had no gene match. The CDR3 is 16 amino acids. CDR3 coding DNA: TGTGCCAGCAGTCTGAGTTCGGGAGGGCCCTACAATGAGCAGTTCTTC. Translation: CASSLSSGGPYNEQFF.

This clonotype has more than one count but fewer than ten. The genes are TRBV5-6 and TRBJ2-2, with 10 bases that match TRBD1. The CDR3 runs to 15 residues. Trimming removed 4 bases from V and 4 bases from J; junction bases left unmatched: 4. Looked up from germline, CDR1 is SGHDT and CDR2 is YYEEEE. The CDR3 nucleotides are TGTGCCAGCAGCCGGGACAGGGGATTCACCGGGGAGCTGTTTTTT. Its translation: CASSRDRGFTGELFF.

This clonotype was seen ten or more times. V and J are TRBV6-5 and TRBJ2-7, with a tentative D call TRBD2 (6 bases). Trimming cost V 2 bases and J 3 bases, with 8 bases left between them. The CDR3 loop spans 13 amino acids. CDR1 MNHEY and CDR2 SVGAGI come from the germline V gene. The CDR3: CASSYGDFYEQYF. The CDR3 nucleotides read TGTGCCAGCAGTTACGGGGACTTCTACGAGCAGTACTTC.

The V and J genes are TRBV29-1 and TRBJ2-3; 7 nucleotides match TRBD2. Trimming at V came to 7 bases and at J to 3 bases, leaving 10 bases not matched to a gene. Germline CDR1 SQVTM, CDR2 ANQGSEA. The CDR3 is made up of 14 amino acids. The CDR3 DNA reads TGCAGCGGTGCTTCTAGCGGACCGACAGATACGCAGTATTTT. Its protein product is CSGASSGPTDTQYF.

Many counts were recorded for this clonotype. The V and J genes are TRBV5-1 and TRBJ2-7; 9 bases fit TRBD2. This CDR3 contains 18 residues. In germline, CDR1 is SGHRS, CDR2 YFSETQ. Unmatched junction bases numbered 14, after V lost 4 bases and J lost 0 bases. The CDR3 nucleotides read TGCGCCAGCAGCAGGACCCGACTAGCGGTCATTAGCTCCTACGAGCAGTACTTC. This gives the protein CASSRTRLAVISSYEQYF.

This clonotype was seen at least ten times. The genes are TRBV2 and TRBJ2-1, with 15 bases fitting TRBD2. V gave up 4 bases and J gave up 6 bases; unmatched junction bases: 4. The CDR3 covers 16 residues. Per the germline V gene, CDR1 is SNHLY and CDR2 is FYNNEI. The CDR3 loop is CASSAGLAGGRNEQFF. CDR3 DNA sequence: TGTGCCAGCAGTGCGGGACTAGCGGGAGGTCGCAATGAGCAGTTCTTC.

This clonotype was picked up a small number of times. V and J are TRBV12-3 or TRBV12-4 and TRBJ1-6; D gene uncertain. V lost 0 bases, J lost 7 bases, and 7 bases lay in between. CDR3 size: 14 residues. The CDR3 DNA is TGTGCCAGCAGTTTAGCACAGAAGAATTCACCCCTCCACTTT. It encodes CASSLAQKNSPLHF.

The CDR3 DNA reads TGTGCCAGCTCACCCCTACCGACAGGAAACTACGAGCAGTACTTC. Its translation: CASSPLPTGNYEQYF. The chain joins TRBV18 to TRBJ2-7, with a weak D call TRBD1 (6 bases). CDR3 length: 15 amino acids. CDR1 is KGHSH and CDR2 is LQKENI in the germline V gene. V lost 3 bases to trimming and J lost 3 bases, with 15 bases between them. Together with reference TRBV18 and TRBJ2-7, the CDR3 gives the full variable domain: NAGVMQNPRHLVRRRGQEARLRCSPMKGHSHVYWYRQLPEEGLKFMVYLQKENIIDESGMPKERFSAEFPKEGPSILRIQQVVRGDSAAYFCASSPLPTGNYEQYFGPGTRLTVT.

This clonotype has at least ten counts. The chain recombines TRBV7-2 with TRBJ2-2; D tentatively fits TRBD1 or TRBD2 (5 bases each). The ends were cut back, 2 bases at V and 4 bases at J, with 8 bases in the middle. The CDR3 is 14 amino acids. Germline CDR1 is SGHTA and CDR2 is FQGNSA. The CDR3 loop reads CASSLIGTTGELFF. The CDR3 bases are TGTGCCAGCAGCTTAATAGGGACCACCGGGGAGCTGTTTTTT.

This rearrangement joins TRBV15 to TRBJ2-3, with D possibly being TRBD2 (6 bases). This CDR3 region has 16 residues. Germline V lookup: CDR1 LNHNV, CDR2 YYDKDF (reference sequence). Between the trimmed V and J ends, which lost 1 base and 3 bases, there was a span of 14 bases. DNA for the CDR3: TGTGCCACCAGCAGAGTTCTGACTAGTTGGACAGATACGCAGTATTTT. It translates to CATSRVLTSWTDTQYF.

This clonotype came up a few times. This chain connects TRBV7-9 to TRBJ2-1; D unresolved. Germline V gene data show CDR1 as SEHNR and CDR2 as FQNEAQ (reference sequence). V was shortened by 5 bases and J by 4 bases, with 15 bases between the two germline ends. The CDR3 sequence is 15 residues long. This CDR3 is CASSPKLAEYNEQFF. The CDR3 nucleotides are TGTGCCAGCAGCCCTAAATTAGCAGAATACAATGAGCAGTTCTTC.

This clonotype has a count of ten or more. The chain employs TRBV28 and TRBJ1-1; D is perhaps TRBD1 (5 bases). From germline, CDR1 is MDHEN and CDR2 SYDVKM. The CDR3 is 14 amino acids. V lost 7 bases to trimming and J lost 4 bases, with 16 bases between them. In DNA, the CDR3 is TGTGCCAGCACCCCTCCGGCAAGGGGCACTGAAGCTTTCTTT. This sequence encodes CASTPPARGTEAFF.

The rearrangement joins TRBV7-9 to TRBJ2-1, with TRBD2 as a possible D gene (5 bases). The CDR3 contains 14 residues. V shed 2 bases and J shed 6 bases, with 11 bases lying between them. Germline V gene sequence: CDR1 SEHNR, CDR2 FQNEAQ (reference sequence). In nucleotides, the CDR3 is TGTGCCAGCAGCTTATTGGACTCGGGCAATGAGCAGTTCTTC. Protein sequence: CASSLLDSGNEQFF.

In this sample, this clonotype turned up a few times. The CDR3 coding sequence is TGTGCCAGCAGTTTATCGTCGACAGGGATCTACGAGCAGTACTTC. Its translation: CASSLSSTGIYEQYF. V usage is TRBV27 and J usage is TRBJ2-7; 7 positions agree with TRBD1. The CDR3 covers 15 residues. Trimming took 0 bases from V and 3 from J; bases not matched to a gene: 5. CDR1 is MNHEY and CDR2 is SMNVEV in the germline V gene (reference sequence).

This clonotype has a count of ten or more. The chain joins TRBV28 to TRBJ2-7; D remains unclear. Looked up from germline, CDR1 is MDHEN and CDR2 is SYDVKM. This CDR3 comprises 14 residues. The V gene lost 1 base and the J gene lost 1 base, with 8 bases spanning the gap. CDR3 amino acids: CASSLFSGSYEQYF. The DNA for the CDR3 is TGTGCCAGCAGTTTATTCTCTGGGTCCTACGAGCAGTACTTC.